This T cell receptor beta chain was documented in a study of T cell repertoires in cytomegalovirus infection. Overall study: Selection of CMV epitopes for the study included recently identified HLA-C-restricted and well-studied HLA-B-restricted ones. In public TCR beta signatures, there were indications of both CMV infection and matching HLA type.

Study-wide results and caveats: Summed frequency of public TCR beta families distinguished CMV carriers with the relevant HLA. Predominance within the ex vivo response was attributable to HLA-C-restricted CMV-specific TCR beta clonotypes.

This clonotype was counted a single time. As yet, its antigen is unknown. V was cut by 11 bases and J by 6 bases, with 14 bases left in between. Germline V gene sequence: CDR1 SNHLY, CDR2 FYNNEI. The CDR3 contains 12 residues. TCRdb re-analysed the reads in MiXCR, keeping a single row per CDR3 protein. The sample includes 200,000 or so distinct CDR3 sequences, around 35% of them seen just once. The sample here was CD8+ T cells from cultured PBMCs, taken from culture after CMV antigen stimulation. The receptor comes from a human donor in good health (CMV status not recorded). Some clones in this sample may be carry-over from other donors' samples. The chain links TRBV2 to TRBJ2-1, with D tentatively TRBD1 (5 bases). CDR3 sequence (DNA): TGTGCCCCTTCTGGGGCGCGCAATGAGCAGTTCTTC. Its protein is CAPSGARNEQFF.